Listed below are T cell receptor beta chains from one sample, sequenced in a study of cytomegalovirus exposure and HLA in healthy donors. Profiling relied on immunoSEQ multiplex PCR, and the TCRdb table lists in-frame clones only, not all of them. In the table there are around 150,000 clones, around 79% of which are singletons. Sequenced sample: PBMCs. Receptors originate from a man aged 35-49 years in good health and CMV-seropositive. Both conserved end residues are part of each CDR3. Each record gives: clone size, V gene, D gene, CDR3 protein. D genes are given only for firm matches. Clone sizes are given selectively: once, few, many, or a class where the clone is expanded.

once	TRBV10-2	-	CASSKTAYEQYF
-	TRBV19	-	CASSIGLPQETQYF
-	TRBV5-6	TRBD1	CASSSTGIYEQYF
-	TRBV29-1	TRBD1	CSVAPGGNTEAFF
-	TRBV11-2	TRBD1	CASSSQTGLSNQPQHF
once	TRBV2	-	CASSEMFSAEAFF
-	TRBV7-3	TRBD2	CASSLGLAADTQYF
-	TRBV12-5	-	CASGLGQSDTQYF
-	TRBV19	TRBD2	CASSIAVAGGSDTQYF
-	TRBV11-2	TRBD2	CASSRGTSGYNEQFF
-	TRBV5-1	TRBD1	CASSPWDRENTEAFF
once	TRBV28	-	CASNRDSGASGYTF
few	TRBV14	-	CASSRLDGYGELFF
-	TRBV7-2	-	CASSLDSRAGQETQYF
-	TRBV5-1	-	CASSDPQGTQYF
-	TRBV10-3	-	CAIKGRGSTDTQYF
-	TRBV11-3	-	CASSLDGVTGELFF
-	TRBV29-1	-	CSVGRANVLTF
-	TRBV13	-	CASSLGFRGNEQFF
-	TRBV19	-	CASSISSASMNTEAFF
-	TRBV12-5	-	CASGRHLLPDLGSTGELFF
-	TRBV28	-	CASSFSWRRDEQFF
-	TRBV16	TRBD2	CASSQSTSGMRAQYF
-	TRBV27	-	CASSFGSYNEQFF
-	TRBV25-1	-	CASRGGGGYTF
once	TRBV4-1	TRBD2	CASSRSGSGYNEQFF
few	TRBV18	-	CASSPNQISATNEKLFF
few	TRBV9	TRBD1	CASSATGQSEKLFF
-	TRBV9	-	CASSVAPGGSTEAFF